These 22 T cell receptor beta chains share one sample of origin, sequenced in a study of blood T cell repertoires in COVID-19. Profiling relied on immunoSEQ multiplex PCR, and the TCRdb table lists in-frame clones only, not all of them. The data hold 450,000 or so clones, with over 85% observed a single time. Sequencing used peripheral blood. All receptors come from a man aged 18 to 29 with COVID-19, enrolled during active disease.

The V call is TRBV7-4, the J call TRBJ2-3; 14 positions agree with TRBD2. V was clipped by 2 bases and J by 3 bases; unmatched bases: 10. The CDR3 runs 19 residues. The V gene's germline CDR1 is SGHVT and CDR2 SQSDAQ. CDR3 residues: CASSLLSDGTSGRTDTQYF. CDR3 nucleotide sequence: TGTGCCAGCAGCTTATTATCCGACGGGACTAGCGGGAGAACAGATACGCAGTATTTT.

CDR3 region: CASRDAVGGGELFF. CDR3 coding DNA: TGTGCCAGCCGAGACGCGGTTGGAGGCGGGGAGCTGTTTTTT. The J gene is TRBJ2-2, the V gene TRBV6-4, with a weak D call TRBD2 (5 bases). Germline V gene lookup returns CDR1 MRHNA and CDR2 SNTAGT. The CDR3 covers 14 residues. Trimming left V 8 bases short and J 7 bases short, with 17 bases between.

J is TRBJ2-1 and V is TRBV7-6, with D maybe TRBD2 (6 bases). Germline V CDR1 and CDR2: SGHVS, FNYEAQ. Trimming left V 0 bases short and J 8 bases short, with 11 bases between. CDR3 length equals 14 residues. CDR3 DNA: TGTGCCAGCAGCTTAGCGGAGGGTACCGATGAGCAGTTCTTC. This sequence encodes CASSLAEGTDEQFF. The full variable domain, with the rest looked up from reference TRBV7-6 and TRBJ2-1, is GAGVSQSPRYKVTKRGQDVALRCDPISGHVSLYWYRQALGQGPEFLTYFNYEAQQDKSGLPNDRFSAERPEGSISTLTIQRTEQRDSAMYRCASSLAEGTDEQFFGPGTRLTVL.

The genes are TRBV6-1 and TRBJ2-1; TRBD2 aligns across 11 bases. The CDR3 loop spans 16 amino acids. Looked up from germline, CDR1 is MNHNS and CDR2 is SASEGT. The trim removed 6 bases at V and 7 bases at J, leaving 11 bases unmatched. CDR3 residues: CASRELAGAPRNEQFF. For the CDR3, the DNA is TGTGCCAGCAGAGAACTAGCGGGGGCCCCTAGAAATGAGCAGTTCTTC.

The chain carries TRBV5-4 and TRBJ2-2; possible D gene TRBD2, 5 bases. V was cut by 0 bases and J by 6 bases, with 15 bases left in between. Germline values: CDR1 SGHNT, CDR2 YYREEE (reference sequence). CDR3 size: 16 residues. The CDR3 coding sequence is TGTGCCAGCAGCTTGGGTGCTTCACTAGTACCCGGGGAGCTGTTTTTT. Residues: CASSLGASLVPGELFF.

This sequence joins TRBV19 and TRBJ2-1; 10 bases align to TRBD2. The junction had 10 bases not matched to a gene; V was cut back by 4 bases and J by 4 bases. The CDR3 covers 17 residues. CDR1 and CDR2 (germline): LNHDA, SQIVND (reference sequence). CDR3 coding DNA: TGTGCCAGTAGTAATCGGCTAGCGGGAGTAGGATACAATGAGCAGTTCTTC. This translates into CASSNRLAGVGYNEQFF. Looking up the rest from reference TRBV19 and TRBJ2-1 gives the full variable domain: DGGITQSPKYLFRKEGQNVTLSCEQNLNHDAMYWYRQDPGQGLRLIYYSQIVNDFQKGDIAEGYSVSREKKESFPLTVTSAQKNPTAFYLCASSNRLAGVGYNEQFFGPGTRLTVL.

The chain is built from TRBV6-6 and TRBJ1-5; 9 nucleotides line up with TRBD1. J lost 7 bases, V lost 4 bases, and 8 bases had no gene match. Germline V gene sequence: CDR1 MNHNY, CDR2 SVGAGI (reference sequence). CDR3 length: 15 amino acids. CDR3 amino acids: CASSWDRERGQPQHF. CDR3 DNA sequence: TGTGCCAGCAGTTGGGACAGGGAAAGGGGACAGCCCCAGCATTTT.

J is TRBJ2-2 and V is TRBV5-1, with 12 bases aligning to TRBD2. The V segment lost 5 bases and the J segment 5 bases; nucleotides outside the gene matches: 10. Germline CDR1 SGHRS, CDR2 YFSETQ. The CDR3 is 17 residues long. The chain's CDR3 is CASRGLLAGGRTGELFF. CDR3 nucleotide sequence: TGCGCCAGCAGAGGCTTACTAGCGGGAGGTCGGACCGGGGAGCTGTTTTTT.

The chain couples TRBV5-1 to TRBJ2-2, with 14 bases that match TRBD2. The CDR3 runs 17 residues. V shed 4 bases and J 4 bases; nucleotides not matched to a gene: 6. Germline loops: CDR1 SGHRS, CDR2 YFSETQ. CDR3 coding DNA: TGCGCCAGCAGCCCGGGACTAGCGGGGGAGATCACCGGGGAGCTGTTTTTT. This codes for CASSPGLAGEITGELFF.

The chain has TRBV3-1 (or the pseudogene TRBV3-2) and TRBJ2-7; 8 bases match TRBD1. The CDR3 is 15 amino acids. Trimming cost V 4 bases and J 2 bases; bases outside gene matches: 7. The V gene's germline CDR1 is LGHDT and CDR2 YNNKEL (reference sequence). The CDR3 loop is CASSPLGTGPYEQYF. The CDR3 bases are TGTGCCAGCAGCCCCTTAGGGACAGGACCCTACGAGCAGTACTTC.

The chain carries TRBV2 and TRBJ2-2; D is perhaps TRBD2 (5 bases). Germline lookup yields CDR1 SNHLY and CDR2 FYNNEI. V gave up 4 bases and J gave up 2 bases, with 17 bases separating them. The CDR3 runs to 17 residues. Written as DNA, the CDR3 is TGTGCCAGCAGTGTAAGGTGGACGGGGATAAACACCGGGGAGCTGTTTTTT. Translation: CASSVRWTGINTGELFF.

The chain joins TRBV24-1 to TRBJ2-1; weak D call: TRBD2 (6 bases). The V end was cut by 3 bases, the J end by 0 bases, with 8 bases between. Per germline, CDR1 KGHDR and CDR2 SFDVKD. The CDR3 is 15 amino acids. As DNA, the CDR3 is TGTGCCACCAGTGATCCGGACTACTCCTACAATGAGCAGTTCTTC. As protein: CATSDPDYSYNEQFF.

The V and J genes are TRBV11-3 and TRBJ2-7, with 9 bases fitting TRBD1. CDR1 is SGHNT and CDR2 is YENEEA in the germline V gene. The V and J ends lost 7 bases and 5 bases, in that order; junction bases with no gene match: 9. CDR3 size: 14 residues. The CDR3 sequence is CASNRQGEQHEQYF. CDR3 bases: TGTGCCAGCAACCGACAGGGGGAACAACACGAGCAGTACTTC.

The CDR3 nucleotides are TGTGCCAGCAGCGTAGAGGTAGCGGGAGGGCCGGAGACCCAGTACTTC. Residues: CASSVEVAGGPETQYF. This chain connects TRBV9 to TRBJ2-5; 11 bases are a match to TRBD2. The CDR3 has 16 residues. J was trimmed by 5 bases and V by 0 bases; bases with no gene match: 6. The V gene's germline CDR1 is SGDLS and CDR2 YYNGEE.

This chain links TRBV5-4 with TRBJ2-1; the D is unclear. CDR1 and CDR2 from the germline V gene are SGHNT and YYREEE (reference sequence). The V and J ends lost 9 bases and 1 base respectively, with 5 bases between them. This CDR3 is 11 amino acids long. This CDR3 is CATASYNEQFF. The DNA for the CDR3 is TGTGCCACTGCGTCCTACAATGAGCAGTTCTTC.

The chain recombines TRBV2 with TRBJ1-1; TRBD1 agrees at 11 bases. CDR1 and CDR2 from the germline V gene are SNHLY and FYNNEI. V was clipped by 10 bases and J by 4 bases; unmatched bases: 11. The CDR3 loop spans 15 amino acids. The CDR3 DNA sequence: TGTGCCAAGGGGACAGGGGGTGTGAGGGTCACTGAAGCTTTCTTT. It encodes CAKGTGGVRVTEAFF.

The chain carries TRBV4-2 and TRBJ1-1; unclear D gene. Germline CDR1 and CDR2: LGHNA and YNFKEQ. The ends were cut back, 0 bases at V and 2 bases at J, with 16 bases in the middle. This CDR3 contains 17 residues. In DNA form, the CDR3 reads TGTGCCAGCAGCCAAGAATTGTCCACACTAACTAACACTGAAGCTTTCTTT. Encoded protein: CASSQELSTLTNTEAFF.

The chain links TRBV21-1 to TRBJ1-5. TRBV21-1 is labeled a pseudogene. The CDR3 sequence is 18 residues long. The CDR3 sequence: CASSKGIREGVSNQPQHF. Written as DNA, the CDR3 is TGTGCCAGCAGCAAAGGAATTCGGGAGGGGGTTTCCAATCAGCCCCAGCATTTT.

In its sample, this clone was seen a few times. The chain combines TRBV30 with TRBJ2-7; 7 bases are a match to TRBD2. The CDR3 is made up of 14 amino acids. Germline CDR1 GTSNPN, CDR2 SVGIG (reference sequence). V was clipped by 1 base and J by 1 base; unmatched bases: 4. The CDR3 loop is CAWSASGLSYEQYF. In nucleotides, the CDR3 is TGTGCCTGGAGTGCTAGCGGTCTTTCCTACGAGCAGTACTTC. Filled out from reference TRBV30 and TRBJ2-7, the complete variable domain reads SQTIHQWPATLVQPVGSPLSLECTVEGTSNPNLYWYRQAAGRGLQLLFYSVGIGQISSEVPQNLSASRPQDRQFILSSKKLLLSDSGFYLCAWSASGLSYEQYFGPGTRLTVT.

This chain links TRBV7-9 with TRBJ2-2, with D perhaps matching TRBD2 (5 bases). Trimming took 5 bases from V and 1 from J, leaving 20 bases between them. Germline values: CDR1 SEHNR, CDR2 FQNEAQ (reference sequence). The CDR3 loop spans 18 amino acids. CDR3 loop: CASSAPALWTRNTGELFF. As DNA, the CDR3 is TGTGCCAGCAGCGCCCCGGCCCTCTGGACTCGGAACACCGGGGAGCTGTTTTTT.

This clone appeared once. This chain uses TRBV11-2 with TRBJ2-5; D may be TRBD2 (5 bases). Looked up from germline, CDR1 is SGHAT and CDR2 is FQNNGV. Trimming stripped 1 base from V and 5 bases from J, with 20 bases between. The length of the CDR3 is 17 residues. The CDR3 sequence is CASSLGAGIKVGETQYF. DNA of the CDR3: TGTGCCAGCAGCTTAGGGGCGGGCATTAAGGTCGGGGAGACCCAGTACTTC.

The rearrangement uses TRBV6-2 or TRBV6-3 and TRBJ2-1, with 10 positions matching TRBD2. Germline V gene sequence: CDR1 MNHEY, CDR2 SVGEGT. J lost 9 bases, V lost 0 bases, and 11 bases had no gene match. The CDR3 runs to 17 residues. Here the CDR3 DNA reads TGTGCCAGCAGTTACTCCCAAACTAGCGGGGAGACCTTTGAGCAGTTCTTC. Protein sequence: CASSYSQTSGETFEQFF.